This T cell receptor beta chain derives from a study of CD4 T cells in relation to SARS-CoV-2 and coronaviruses. Before the COVID-19 pandemic, during about 2010-2018, CD4+ T cells were taken from unexposed donors. CD4 enrichment then naive enrichment separated naive from memory CD4+ cells. This clone has a single count. Its matching antigen is unknown. This CDR3 spans 12 amino acids. V lost 5 bases to trimming and J lost 5 bases, with 6 bases between them. Germline loops: CDR1 MDHEN, CDR2 SYDVKM. Here immunoSEQ multiplex PCR was the method, and the copy in TCRdb shows in-frame clones only, minus some. The repertoire has around 56,000 clones, 75% to 90% of them found once; the top ten carry more than 1.1%. Whole-study findings and limits: In roughly 65% of donors, memory CD4+ clonotypes crossrecognized SARS-CoV-2 and at least one common cold coronavirus spike. Crossreactivity was assessed only for spike protein, not other viral proteins.

The sequenced material came from memory CD4+ T cells from PBMCs. This chain connects TRBV28 to TRBJ2-2; D is perhaps TRBD1 or TRBD2 (5 bases each). The sequence was obtained from a human donor in good health. CDR3 DNA sequence: TGTGCCAGCAGTGAGGGGACCGGGGAGCTGTTTTTT. This translates into CASSEGTGELFF.